This is a list of T cell receptor beta chains from one sample in a study of blood T cell repertoires in COVID-19. Repertoires were generated with immunoSEQ multiplex PCR, while TCRdb's copy carries only in-frame clones and drops some. The top ten hold 2.1% of the sample, which has 250,000 or so clones, 90% seen once. Input material: peripheral blood. These receptor sequences come from a woman aged 60 to 75 with COVID-19, enrolled during active disease. Both conserved end residues are part of each CDR3. A D gene is named only where the DNA matches it firmly. Only some rows state a clone size, as once, few, many or a class for expanded clones.

CDR3 protein	CDR3 DNA	D gene	J gene	V gene	clone size	CDR3 length
CASSIRWTGDTEAFF	TGTGCCAGTAGTATTCGGTGGACAGGGGACACTGAAGCTTTCTTT	TRBD1	TRBJ1-1	TRBV19	-	15
CASSLARAASYEQYF	TGTGCCAGCAGCCTTGCGAGGGCAGCCTCCTACGAGCAGTACTTC	-	TRBJ2-7	TRBV5-8	-	15
CATGHWSSGNTIYF	TGTGCGACGGGACACTGGAGCTCTGGAAACACCATATATTTT	-	TRBJ1-3	TRBV11-2	once	14
CASSNRGSNQPQHF	TGTGCCAGCAGCAACAGAGGGTCAAATCAGCCCCAGCATTTT	-	TRBJ1-5	TRBV7-2	-	14
CASSSVLTGDHEQSTDTQYF	TGTGCCAGCAGCTCCGTCCTAACAGGAGACCACGAACAAAGCACAGATACGCAGTATTTT	-	TRBJ2-3	TRBV28	-	20
CASSYSSRVVSSPLHF	TGTGCCAGCAGTTACTCCTCCCGGGTCGTTAGTTCACCCCTCCACTTT	-	TRBJ1-6	TRBV6-6	-	16
CSATAASSQYF	TGCAGTGCGACAGCCGCCTCTTCGCAGTATTTT	-	TRBJ2-3	TRBV20-1	once	11
CASSPRTSGSEQYF	TGTGCCAGCAGCCCTCGGACTAGCGGAAGTGAGCAGTACTTC	TRBD2	TRBJ2-7	TRBV11-3	-	14
CASRASPGGPQHF	TGTGCCAGCCGGGCCTCGCCGGGAGGACCCCAGCATTTT	-	TRBJ1-5	TRBV2	once	13
CASSPDRGGHGYTF	TGTGCCAGCAGCCCTGATCGGGGGGGCCATGGCTACACCTTC	-	TRBJ1-2	TRBV7-8	once	14
CASSRDFTDTQYF	TGTGCCAGCAGCCGGGACTTCACAGATACGCAGTATTTT	-	TRBJ2-3	TRBV7-8	-	13
CASSPGDGSYEQYF	TGTGCCAGCTCACCAGGTGACGGGTCCTACGAGCAGTACTTC	-	TRBJ2-7	TRBV18	-	14
CASSPLIGTGNEKLFF	TGTGCTAGCAGCCCCCTTATCGGGACAGGCAATGAAAAACTGTTTTTT	TRBD1	TRBJ1-4	TRBV7-7	-	16
CASRSPGAHNSPLHF	TGTGCCAGCAGGTCCCCTGGGGCCCATAATTCACCCCTCCACTTT	-	TRBJ1-6	TRBV25-1	-	15
CASSFRGRNYGYTF	TGTGCCAGCAGCTTTCGGGGGAGGAACTATGGCTACACCTTC	-	TRBJ1-2	TRBV11-2	-	14
CASSRVVLAQGGRQFF	TGCGCCAGCAGCCGGGTGGTGTTAGCCCAAGGTGGGAGACAGTTCTTC	-	TRBJ2-1	TRBV4-1	-	16
CASSLGGVYPEQYF	TGCGCCAGCAGCTTAGGGGGCGTCTACCCCGAGCAGTACTTC	TRBD1	TRBJ2-7	TRBV5-1	-	14
CASSSGQARGANVLTF	TGTGCCAGCAGTTCGGGTCAAGCAAGAGGGGCCAACGTCCTGACTTTC	-	TRBJ2-6	TRBV27	-	16
CASSLVSRGYDTGELFF	TGTGCCAGCAGCTTAGTGAGCAGGGGGTACGACACCGGGGAGCTGTTTTTT	TRBD1	TRBJ2-2	TRBV7-2	once	17
CASSPMGQTEAFF	TGTGCCAGCTCACCGATGGGACAGACTGAAGCTTTCTTT	TRBD1	TRBJ1-1	TRBV18	-	13
CASSVVTANYGYTF	TGTGCCAGCAGCGTAGTTACAGCTAACTATGGCTACACCTTC	-	TRBJ1-2	TRBV9	once	14
CASSLASGKADEQYF	TGTGCCAGCAGCTTAGCCTCCGGGAAGGCGGACGAGCAGTACTTC	-	TRBJ2-7	TRBV7-2	once	15
CASSPRGYEQYF	TGTGCCAGCAGCCCCCGGGGATACGAGCAGTACTTC	-	TRBJ2-7	TRBV12-3/TRBV12-4	-	12
CASSLTGRNGYTF	TGTGCCAGCAGCTTGACAGGGCGGAATGGCTACACCTTC	TRBD1	TRBJ1-2	TRBV6-6	-	13
CASSYPPRRASTYNEQFF	TGTGCCAGCAGTTACCCCCCCCGAAGGGCTAGCACCTACAATGAGCAGTTCTTC	-	TRBJ2-1	TRBV6-2/TRBV6-3	-	18
CASSLRDSYGYTF	TGTGCCAGTAGTCTCCGGGACAGCTATGGCTACACCTTC	TRBD1	TRBJ1-2	TRBV19	-	13
CASSPDTGLPHEQFF	TGTGCCAGCAGCCCCGACACGGGACTACCTCATGAGCAGTTCTTC	TRBD2	TRBJ2-1	TRBV5-4	-	15
CASSLTSGTTDTQYF	TGCGCCAGCAGCCTGACTAGCGGCACCACAGATACGCAGTATTTT	TRBD2	TRBJ2-3	TRBV5-1	-	15
CSAKRGYEQYF	TGCAGTGCTAAAAGAGGATACGAGCAGTACTTC	-	TRBJ2-7	TRBV20-1	-	11
CASNLIRLAGALFQETQYF	TGTGCCAGCAACCTAATTCGACTAGCGGGGGCCCTTTTCCAAGAGACCCAGTACTTC	TRBD2	TRBJ2-5	TRBV7-8	-	19
CASSHSTNQPQHF	TGTGCCAGCAGCCACAGCACTAATCAGCCCCAGCATTTT	-	TRBJ1-5	TRBV5-5	-	13
CAISDLGGKRNTGELFF	TGTGCCATCAGTGACCTCGGAGGGAAGCGGAACACCGGGGAGCTGTTTTTT	-	TRBJ2-2	TRBV10-3	once	17
CASSVGLAGIRTDTQYF	TGTGCCAGCAGCGTTGGACTAGCGGGGATCCGCACAGATACGCAGTATTTT	TRBD2	TRBJ2-3	TRBV2	-	17
CASSEGENTEAFF	TGTGCCAGTAGTGAGGGGGAGAACACTGAAGCTTTCTTT	-	TRBJ1-1	TRBV19	-	13
CASSFMRGGYEQYF	TGTGCCAGCAGTTTCATGCGGGGCGGCTACGAGCAGTACTTC	-	TRBJ2-7	TRBV28	-	14
CASSLRTDYNEKLFF	TGTGCCAGCAGCCTGAGGACAGACTATAATGAAAAACTGTTTTTT	-	TRBJ1-4	TRBV3-1/TRBV3-2	few	15
CASSSTGSGNTIYF	TGCGCCAGCAGCTCGACAGGCTCTGGAAACACCATATATTTT	-	TRBJ1-3	TRBV5-1	-	14
CASSLAGSGANVLTF	TGCGCCAGCAGCTTGGCAGGGTCTGGGGCCAACGTCCTGACTTTC	-	TRBJ2-6	TRBV5-1	-	15
CASSSAGNSRVAPLHF	TGTGCCAGCAGCTCGGCGGGTAACAGCCGGGTCGCTCCCCTCCACTTT	-	TRBJ1-6	TRBV5-4	-	16
CASSLGLDNSPLHF	TGTGCCAGCAGCTTGGGACTGGATAATTCACCCCTCCACTTT	-	TRBJ1-6	TRBV13	-	14
CASSLAATSGASGANVLTF	TGTGCCAGCAGCTTAGCGGCGACTAGCGGTGCCTCTGGGGCCAACGTCCTGACTTTC	TRBD2	TRBJ2-6	TRBV11-1	-	19
CASSQYRGYEQYF	TGTGCCAGCAGCCAGTACAGGGGATACGAGCAGTACTTC	TRBD1	TRBJ2-7	TRBV3-1/TRBV3-2	-	13
CASSLRGRGSTDTQYF	TGTGCCAGCAGCTTAAGGGGCAGGGGGAGCACAGATACGCAGTATTTT	TRBD1	TRBJ2-3	TRBV7-3	-	16
CASLRPGGNTIYF	TGTGCCAGCCTCCGACCGGGAGGAAACACCATATATTTT	-	TRBJ1-3	TRBV6-5	-	13
CASSLAGSYEQYF	TGTGCCAGCAGCTTAGCAGGGAGCTACGAGCAGTACTTC	-	TRBJ2-7	TRBV7-8	-	13
CASSPDPRGQQYF	TGTGCCAGTAGTCCAGACCCGAGGGGGCAGCAGTATTTT	TRBD1	TRBJ2-3	TRBV19	-	13
CASSEKWGLSYEQYF	TGTGCCAGCAGTGAAAAGTGGGGGCTCTCCTACGAGCAGTACTTC	-	TRBJ2-7	TRBV6-1	-	15
CASSLGGQGGKNQPQHF	TGTGCCAGCAGCTTAGGCGGCCAGGGAGGTAAAAATCAGCCCCAGCATTTT	-	TRBJ1-5	TRBV13	-	17